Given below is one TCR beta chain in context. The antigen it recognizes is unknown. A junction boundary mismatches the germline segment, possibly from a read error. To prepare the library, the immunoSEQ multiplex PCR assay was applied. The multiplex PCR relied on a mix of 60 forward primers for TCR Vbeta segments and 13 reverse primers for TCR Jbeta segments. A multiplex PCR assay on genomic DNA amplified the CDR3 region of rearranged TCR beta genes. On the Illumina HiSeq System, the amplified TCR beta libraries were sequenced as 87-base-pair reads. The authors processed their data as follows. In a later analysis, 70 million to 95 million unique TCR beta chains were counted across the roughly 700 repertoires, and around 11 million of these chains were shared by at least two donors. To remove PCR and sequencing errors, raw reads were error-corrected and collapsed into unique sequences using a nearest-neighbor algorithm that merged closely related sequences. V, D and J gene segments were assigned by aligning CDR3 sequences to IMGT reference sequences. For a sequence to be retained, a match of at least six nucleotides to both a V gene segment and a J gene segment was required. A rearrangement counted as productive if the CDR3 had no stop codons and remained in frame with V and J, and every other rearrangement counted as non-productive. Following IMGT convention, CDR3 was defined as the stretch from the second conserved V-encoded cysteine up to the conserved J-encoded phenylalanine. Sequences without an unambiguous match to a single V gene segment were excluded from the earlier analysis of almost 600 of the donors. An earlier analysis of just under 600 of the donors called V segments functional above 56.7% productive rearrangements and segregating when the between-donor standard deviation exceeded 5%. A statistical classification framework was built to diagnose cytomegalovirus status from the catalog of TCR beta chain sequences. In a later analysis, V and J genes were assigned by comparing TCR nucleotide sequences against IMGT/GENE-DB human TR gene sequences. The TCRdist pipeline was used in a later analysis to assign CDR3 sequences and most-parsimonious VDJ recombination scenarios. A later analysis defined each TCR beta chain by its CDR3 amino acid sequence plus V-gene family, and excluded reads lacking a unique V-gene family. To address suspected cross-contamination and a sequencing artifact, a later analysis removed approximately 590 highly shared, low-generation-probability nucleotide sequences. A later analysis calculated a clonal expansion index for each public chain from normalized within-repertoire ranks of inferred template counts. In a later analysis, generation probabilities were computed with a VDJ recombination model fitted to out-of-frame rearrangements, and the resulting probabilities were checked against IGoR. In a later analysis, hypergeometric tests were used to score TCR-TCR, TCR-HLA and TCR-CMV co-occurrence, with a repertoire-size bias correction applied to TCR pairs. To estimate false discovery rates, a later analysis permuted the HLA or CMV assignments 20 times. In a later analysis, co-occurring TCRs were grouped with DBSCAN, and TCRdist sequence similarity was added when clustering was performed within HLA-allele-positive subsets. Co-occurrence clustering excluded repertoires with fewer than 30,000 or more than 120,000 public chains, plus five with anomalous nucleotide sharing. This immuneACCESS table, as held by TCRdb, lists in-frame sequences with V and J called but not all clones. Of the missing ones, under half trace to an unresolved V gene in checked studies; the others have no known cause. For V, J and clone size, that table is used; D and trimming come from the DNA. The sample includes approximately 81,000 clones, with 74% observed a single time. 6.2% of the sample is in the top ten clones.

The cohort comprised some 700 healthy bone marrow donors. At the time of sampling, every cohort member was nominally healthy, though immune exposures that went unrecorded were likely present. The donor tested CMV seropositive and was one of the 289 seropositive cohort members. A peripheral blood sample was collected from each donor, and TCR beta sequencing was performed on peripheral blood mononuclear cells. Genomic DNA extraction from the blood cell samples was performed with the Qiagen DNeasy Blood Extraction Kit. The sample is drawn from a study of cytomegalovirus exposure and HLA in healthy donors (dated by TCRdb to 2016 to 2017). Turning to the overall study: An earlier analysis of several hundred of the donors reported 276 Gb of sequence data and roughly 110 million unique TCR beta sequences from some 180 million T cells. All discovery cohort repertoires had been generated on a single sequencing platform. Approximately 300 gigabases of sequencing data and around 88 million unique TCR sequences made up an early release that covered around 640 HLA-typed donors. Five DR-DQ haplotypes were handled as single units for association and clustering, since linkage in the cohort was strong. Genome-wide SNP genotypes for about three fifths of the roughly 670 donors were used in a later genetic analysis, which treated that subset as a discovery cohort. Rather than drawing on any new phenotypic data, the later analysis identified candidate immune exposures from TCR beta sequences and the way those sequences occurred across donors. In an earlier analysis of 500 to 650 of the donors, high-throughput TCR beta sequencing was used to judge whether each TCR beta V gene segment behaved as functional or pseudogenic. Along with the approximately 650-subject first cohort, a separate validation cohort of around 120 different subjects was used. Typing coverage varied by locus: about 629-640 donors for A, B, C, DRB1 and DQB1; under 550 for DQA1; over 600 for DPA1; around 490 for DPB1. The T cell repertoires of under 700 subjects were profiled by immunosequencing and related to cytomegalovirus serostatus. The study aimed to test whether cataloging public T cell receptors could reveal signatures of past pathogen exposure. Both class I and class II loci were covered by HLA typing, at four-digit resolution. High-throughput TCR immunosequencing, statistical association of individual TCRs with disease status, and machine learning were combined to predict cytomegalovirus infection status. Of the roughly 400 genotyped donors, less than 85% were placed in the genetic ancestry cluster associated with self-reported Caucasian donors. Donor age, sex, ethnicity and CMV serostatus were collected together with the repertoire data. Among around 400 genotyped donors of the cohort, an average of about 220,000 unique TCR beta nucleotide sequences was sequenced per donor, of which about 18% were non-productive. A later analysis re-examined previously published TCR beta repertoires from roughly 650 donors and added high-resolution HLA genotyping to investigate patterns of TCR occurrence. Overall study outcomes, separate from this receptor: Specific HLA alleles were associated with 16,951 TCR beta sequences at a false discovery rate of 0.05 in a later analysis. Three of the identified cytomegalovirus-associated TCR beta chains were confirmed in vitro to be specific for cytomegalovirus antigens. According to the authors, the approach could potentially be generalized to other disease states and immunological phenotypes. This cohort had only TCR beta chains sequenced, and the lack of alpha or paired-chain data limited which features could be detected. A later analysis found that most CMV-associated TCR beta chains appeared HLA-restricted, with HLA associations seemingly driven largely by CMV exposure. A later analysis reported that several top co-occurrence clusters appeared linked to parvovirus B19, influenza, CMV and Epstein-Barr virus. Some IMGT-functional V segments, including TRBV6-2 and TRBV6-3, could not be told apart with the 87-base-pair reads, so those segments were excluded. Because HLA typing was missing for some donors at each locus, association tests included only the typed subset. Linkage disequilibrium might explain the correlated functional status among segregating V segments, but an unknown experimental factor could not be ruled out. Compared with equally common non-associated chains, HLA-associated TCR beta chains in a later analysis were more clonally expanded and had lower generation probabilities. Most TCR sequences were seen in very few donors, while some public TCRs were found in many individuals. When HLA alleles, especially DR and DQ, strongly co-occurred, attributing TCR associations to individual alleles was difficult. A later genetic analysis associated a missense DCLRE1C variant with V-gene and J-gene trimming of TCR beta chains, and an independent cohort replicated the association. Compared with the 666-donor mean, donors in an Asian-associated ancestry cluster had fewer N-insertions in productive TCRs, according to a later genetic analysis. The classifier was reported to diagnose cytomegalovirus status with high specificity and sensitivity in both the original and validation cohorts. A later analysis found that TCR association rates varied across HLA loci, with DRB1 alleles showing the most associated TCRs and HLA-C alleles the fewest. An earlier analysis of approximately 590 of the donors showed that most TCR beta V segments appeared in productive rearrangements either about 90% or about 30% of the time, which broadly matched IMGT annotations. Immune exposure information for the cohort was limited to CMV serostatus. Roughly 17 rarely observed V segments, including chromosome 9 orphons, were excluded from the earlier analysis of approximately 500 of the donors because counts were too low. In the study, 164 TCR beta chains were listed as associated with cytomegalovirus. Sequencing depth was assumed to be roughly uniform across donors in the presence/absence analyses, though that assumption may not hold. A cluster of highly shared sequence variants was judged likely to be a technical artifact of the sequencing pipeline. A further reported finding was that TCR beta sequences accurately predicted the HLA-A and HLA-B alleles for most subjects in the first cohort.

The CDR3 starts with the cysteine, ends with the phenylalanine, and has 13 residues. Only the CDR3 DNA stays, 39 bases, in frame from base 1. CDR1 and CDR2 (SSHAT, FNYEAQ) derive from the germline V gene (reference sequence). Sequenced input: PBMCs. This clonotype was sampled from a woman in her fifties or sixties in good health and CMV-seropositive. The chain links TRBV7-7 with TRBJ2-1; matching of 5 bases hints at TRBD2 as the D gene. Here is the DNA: TGTGCTAGCAGCGTCGGACTTAACAATGAGCAGTTCTTC. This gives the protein CASSVGLNNEQFF.